This T cell receptor (beta chain) originates from a study of T cell changes during pregnancy in multiple sclerosis. This CDR3 region has 16 residues. Germline CDR1 SNHLY, CDR2 FYNNEI. V gave up 3 bases and J gave up 1 base, with 14 bases separating them. Only in-frame clones appear in the TCRdb table, and some are missing; sequencing was by immunoSEQ multiplex PCR. The sample records about 49,000 clones, just under 95% being singletons. This chain uses TRBV2 with TRBJ2-3, with D tentatively TRBD2 (6 bases). The sequencing here drew on CD8+ T cells from peripheral blood mononuclear cells, taken in the first trimester of pregnancy. The clonotype originates from a female donor with multiple sclerosis, enrolled in a pregnancy study. CDR3 in amino acids: CASSEGIAEGTDTQYF. CDR3 nucleotides: TGTGCCAGCAGTGAGGGGATAGCGGAGGGCACAGATACGCAGTATTTT.